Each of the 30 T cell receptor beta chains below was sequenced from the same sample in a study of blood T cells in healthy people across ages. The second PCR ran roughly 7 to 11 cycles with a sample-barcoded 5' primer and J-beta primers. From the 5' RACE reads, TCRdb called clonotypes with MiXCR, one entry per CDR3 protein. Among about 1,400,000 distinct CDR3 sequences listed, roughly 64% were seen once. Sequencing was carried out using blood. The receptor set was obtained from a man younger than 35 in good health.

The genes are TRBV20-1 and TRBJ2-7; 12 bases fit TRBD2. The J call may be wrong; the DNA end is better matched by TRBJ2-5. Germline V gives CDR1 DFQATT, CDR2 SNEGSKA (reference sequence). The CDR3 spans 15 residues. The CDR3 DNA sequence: TGCAGTGCTAGAACCCCTAGCGGGAGGGCAGAGACCCAGTACTTC. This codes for CSARTPSGRAETQYF.

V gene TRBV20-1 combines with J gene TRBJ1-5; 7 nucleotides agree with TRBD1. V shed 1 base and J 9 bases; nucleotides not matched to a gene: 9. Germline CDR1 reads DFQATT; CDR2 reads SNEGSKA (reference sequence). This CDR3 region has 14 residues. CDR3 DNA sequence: TGCAGTGCTAGAGGCGGACAGGAGGTACGGCCCCAGCATTTT. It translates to CSARGGQEVRPQHF.

In DNA, the CDR3 is TGCGCCAGCAGCCAAGTTGGACAGGGATCACAATACGAGCAGTTCTTC. Translated: CASSQVGQGSQYEQFF. The rearrangement links TRBV4-1 to TRBJ2-1; TRBD1 aligns across 8 bases. This CDR3 comprises 16 residues. V gave up 1 base and J gave up 10 bases; unmatched junction bases: 12. The V gene's germline CDR1 is MGHRA and CDR2 YSYEKL.

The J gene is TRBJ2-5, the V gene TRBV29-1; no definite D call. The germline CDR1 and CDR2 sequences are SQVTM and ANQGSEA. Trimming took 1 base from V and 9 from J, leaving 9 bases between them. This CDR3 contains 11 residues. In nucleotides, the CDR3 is TGCAGCGTTGAAGGGCCTCGGGCCCAGTACTTC. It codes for CSVEGPRAQYF.

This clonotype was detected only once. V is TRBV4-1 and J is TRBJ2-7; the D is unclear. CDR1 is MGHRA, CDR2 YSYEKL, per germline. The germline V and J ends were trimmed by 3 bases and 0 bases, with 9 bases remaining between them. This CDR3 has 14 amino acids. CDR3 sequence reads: CASSHSGLSYEQYF. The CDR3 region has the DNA TGCGCCAGCAGCCATTCAGGTCTCTCCTACGAGCAGTACTTC.

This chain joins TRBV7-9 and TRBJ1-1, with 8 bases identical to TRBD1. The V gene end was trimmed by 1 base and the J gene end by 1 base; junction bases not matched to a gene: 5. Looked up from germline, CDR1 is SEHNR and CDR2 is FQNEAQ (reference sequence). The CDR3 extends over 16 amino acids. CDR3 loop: CASSLGTGMANTEAFF. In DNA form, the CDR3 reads TGTGCCAGCAGCTTAGGGACAGGGATGGCGAACACTGAAGCTTTCTTT. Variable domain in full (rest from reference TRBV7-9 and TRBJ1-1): DTGVSQNPRHKITKRGQNVTFRCDPISEHNRLYWYRQTLGQGPEFLTYFQNEAQLEKSRLLSDRFSAERPKGSFSTLEIQRTEQGDSAMYLCASSLGTGMANTEAFFGQGTRLTVV.

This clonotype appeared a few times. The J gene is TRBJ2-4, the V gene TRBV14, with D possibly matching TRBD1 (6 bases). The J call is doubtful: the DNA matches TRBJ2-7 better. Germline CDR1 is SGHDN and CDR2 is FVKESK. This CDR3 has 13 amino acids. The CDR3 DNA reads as TGTGCCAGCAGTTACAGGGTACGGTACGAGCAGTACTTC. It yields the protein CASSYRVRYEQYF.

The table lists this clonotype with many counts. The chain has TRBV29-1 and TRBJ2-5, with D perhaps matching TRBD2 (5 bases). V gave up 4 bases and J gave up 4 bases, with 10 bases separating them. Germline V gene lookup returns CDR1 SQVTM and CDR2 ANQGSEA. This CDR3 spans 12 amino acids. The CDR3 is CSVGARGETQYF. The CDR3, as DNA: TGCAGCGTTGGGGCCCGGGGAGAGACCCAGTACTTC.

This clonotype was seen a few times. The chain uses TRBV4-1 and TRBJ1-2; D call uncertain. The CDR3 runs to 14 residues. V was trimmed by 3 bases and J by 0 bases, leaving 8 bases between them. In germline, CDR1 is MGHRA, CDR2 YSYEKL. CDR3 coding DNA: TGCGCCAGCAGCCAGACCGGAACTAACTATGGCTACACCTTC. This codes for CASSQTGTNYGYTF.

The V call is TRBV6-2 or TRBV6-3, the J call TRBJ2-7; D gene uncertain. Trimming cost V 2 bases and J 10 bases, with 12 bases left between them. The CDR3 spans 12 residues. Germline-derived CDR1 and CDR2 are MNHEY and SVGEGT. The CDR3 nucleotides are TGTGCCAGCAGTTACGGGCTGGCGCCCCAGTACTTC. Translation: CASSYGLAPQYF.

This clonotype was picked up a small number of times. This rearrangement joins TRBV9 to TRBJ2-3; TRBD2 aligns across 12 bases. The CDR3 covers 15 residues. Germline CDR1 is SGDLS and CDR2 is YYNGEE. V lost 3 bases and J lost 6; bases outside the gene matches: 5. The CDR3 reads CASSGLAGVKDTQYF. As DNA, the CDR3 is TGTGCCAGCAGCGGACTAGCGGGAGTCAAGGATACGCAGTATTTT. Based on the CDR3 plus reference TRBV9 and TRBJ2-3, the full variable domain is DSGVTQTPKHLITATGQRVTLRCSPRSGDLSVYWYQQSLDQGLQFLIQYYNGEERAKGNILERFSAQQFPDLHSELNLSSLELGDSALYFCASSGLAGVKDTQYFGPGTRLTVL.

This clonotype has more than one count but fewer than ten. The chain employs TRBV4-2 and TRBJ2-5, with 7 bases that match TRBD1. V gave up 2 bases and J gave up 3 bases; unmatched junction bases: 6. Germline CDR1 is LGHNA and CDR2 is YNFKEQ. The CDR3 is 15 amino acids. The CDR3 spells CASSQIDREKETQYF. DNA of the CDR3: TGTGCCAGCAGCCAAATCGACAGGGAGAAAGAGACCCAGTACTTC.

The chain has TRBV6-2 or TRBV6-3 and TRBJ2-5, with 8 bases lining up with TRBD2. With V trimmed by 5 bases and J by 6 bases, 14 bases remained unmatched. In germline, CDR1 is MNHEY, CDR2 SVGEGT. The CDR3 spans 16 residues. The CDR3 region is CASSQDGGAFQKTQYF. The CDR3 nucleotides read TGTGCCAGCAGTCAAGACGGGGGGGCTTTCCAGAAGACCCAGTACTTC.

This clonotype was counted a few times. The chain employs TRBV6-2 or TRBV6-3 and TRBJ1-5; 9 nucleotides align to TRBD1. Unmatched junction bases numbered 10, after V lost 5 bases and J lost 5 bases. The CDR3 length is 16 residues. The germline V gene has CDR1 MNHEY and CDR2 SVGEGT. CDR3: CASSPLGQGKDQPQHF. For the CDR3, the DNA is TGTGCCAGCAGTCCTTTGGGACAGGGAAAGGATCAGCCCCAGCATTTT.

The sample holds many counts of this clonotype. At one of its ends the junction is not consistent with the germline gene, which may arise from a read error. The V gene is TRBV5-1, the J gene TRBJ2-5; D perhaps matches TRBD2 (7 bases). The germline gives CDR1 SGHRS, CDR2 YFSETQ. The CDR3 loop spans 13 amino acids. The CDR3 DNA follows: TGTGCCAGCAGTTTAGGGGGGGTTGAGACCCAGTACTTC. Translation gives CASSLGGVETQYF.

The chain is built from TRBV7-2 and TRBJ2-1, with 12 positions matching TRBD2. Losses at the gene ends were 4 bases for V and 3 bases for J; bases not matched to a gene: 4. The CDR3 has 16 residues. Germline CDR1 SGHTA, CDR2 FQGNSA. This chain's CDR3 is CASSSTTSGSYNEQFF. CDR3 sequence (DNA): TGTGCCAGCAGCTCAACGACTAGCGGGAGCTACAATGAGCAGTTCTTC.

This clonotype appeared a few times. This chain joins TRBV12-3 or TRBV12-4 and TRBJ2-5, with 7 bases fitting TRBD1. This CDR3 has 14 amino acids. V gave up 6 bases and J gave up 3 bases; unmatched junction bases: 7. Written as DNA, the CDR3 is TGTGCCAGCAGCCAGGGGGTCGCAAAAGAGACCCAGTACTTC. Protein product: CASSQGVAKETQYF.

Here the CDR3 reads CSARDGTGGSGQPQHF. The CDR3 region has the DNA TGCAGTGCTAGAGATGGGACAGGGGGCAGCGGTCAGCCCCAGCATTTT. The chain employs TRBV20-1 and TRBJ1-5; 12 bases map to TRBD1. The V gene end was trimmed by 0 bases and the J gene end by 6 bases; junction bases not matched to a gene: 6. The CDR3 is made up of 16 amino acids. The germline gives CDR1 DFQATT, CDR2 SNEGSKA (reference sequence).

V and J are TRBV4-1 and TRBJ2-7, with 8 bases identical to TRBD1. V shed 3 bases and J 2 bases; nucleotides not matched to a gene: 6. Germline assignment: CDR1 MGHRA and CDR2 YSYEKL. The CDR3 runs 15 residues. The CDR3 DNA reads TGCGCCAGCAGCCACTGGGACAGGTCAACCTACGAGCAGTACTTC. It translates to CASSHWDRSTYEQYF.

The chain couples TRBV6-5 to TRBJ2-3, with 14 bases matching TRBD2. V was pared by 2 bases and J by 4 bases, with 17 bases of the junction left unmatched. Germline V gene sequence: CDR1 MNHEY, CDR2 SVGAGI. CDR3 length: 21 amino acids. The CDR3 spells CASSYNPGLAGEVSISDTQYF. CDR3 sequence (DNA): TGTGCCAGCAGTTACAATCCGGGACTAGCGGGGGAAGTGTCAATTTCAGATACGCAGTATTTT.

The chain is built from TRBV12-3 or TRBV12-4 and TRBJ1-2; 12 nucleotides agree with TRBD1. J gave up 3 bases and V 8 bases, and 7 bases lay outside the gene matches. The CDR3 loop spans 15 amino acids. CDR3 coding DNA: TGTGCCAGCGCATCCGGGACAGGGGGCTACTATGGCTACACCTTC. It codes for CASASGTGGYYGYTF.

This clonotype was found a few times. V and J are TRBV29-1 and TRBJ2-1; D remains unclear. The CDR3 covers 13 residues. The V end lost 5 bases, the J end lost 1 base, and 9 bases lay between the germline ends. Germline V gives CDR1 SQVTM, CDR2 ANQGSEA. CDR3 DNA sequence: TGCAGCGTTCGTGTCTATTCCTACAATGAGCAGTTCTTC. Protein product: CSVRVYSYNEQFF.

In DNA form, the CDR3 reads TGTGCCAGCAGCCAACCCGACAGATTCCAAGAGACCCAGTACTTC. Translated: CASSQPDRFQETQYF. The chain couples TRBV7-2 to TRBJ2-4, with a weak D call TRBD1 (5 bases). The J call could be wrong; TRBJ2-5 is a better fit for the DNA end. The germline gives CDR1 SGHTA, CDR2 FQGNSA. The CDR3 spans 15 residues.

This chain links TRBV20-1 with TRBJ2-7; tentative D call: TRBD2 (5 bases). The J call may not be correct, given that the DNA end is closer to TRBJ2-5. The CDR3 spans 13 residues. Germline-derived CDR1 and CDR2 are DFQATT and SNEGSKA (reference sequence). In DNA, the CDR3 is TGCAGTGCTAGAGTACCGGGGAAAGAGACCCAGTACTTC. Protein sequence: CSARVPGKETQYF.

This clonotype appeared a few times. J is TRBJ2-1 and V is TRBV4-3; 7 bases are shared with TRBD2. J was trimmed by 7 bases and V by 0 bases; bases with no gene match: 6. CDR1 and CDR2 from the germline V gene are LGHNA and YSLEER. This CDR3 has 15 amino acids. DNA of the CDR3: TGCGCCAGCAGCCAAGATAGCCTAGCGGCGAATGAGCAGTTCTTC. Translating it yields CASSQDSLAANEQFF.

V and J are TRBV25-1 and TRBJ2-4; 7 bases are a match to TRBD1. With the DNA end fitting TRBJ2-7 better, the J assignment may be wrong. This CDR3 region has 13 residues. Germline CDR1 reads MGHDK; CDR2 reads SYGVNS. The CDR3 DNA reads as TGTGCCAGCGCCGGGACAGTCTCCTACGAGCAGTACTTC. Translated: CASAGTVSYEQYF.

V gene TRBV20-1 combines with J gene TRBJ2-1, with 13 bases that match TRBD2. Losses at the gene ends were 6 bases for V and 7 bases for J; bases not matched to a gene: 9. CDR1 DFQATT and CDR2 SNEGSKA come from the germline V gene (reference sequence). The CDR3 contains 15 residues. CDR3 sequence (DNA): TGCAGTGCCATTATGACTAGCGGGAGGAGTAATGAGCAGTTCTTC. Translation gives CSAIMTSGRSNEQFF.

CDR3 DNA: TGCGCCAGCAGTGAGTCAGGGCCGGATTCACCCCTCCACTTT. It translates to CASSESGPDSPLHF. The V call is TRBV10-2, the J call TRBJ1-6; D gene ambiguous. Deletions cut 0 bases from V and 8 bases from J, with 8 bases between. Germline CDR1 is WSHSY and CDR2 is SAAADI. The CDR3 loop spans 14 amino acids.

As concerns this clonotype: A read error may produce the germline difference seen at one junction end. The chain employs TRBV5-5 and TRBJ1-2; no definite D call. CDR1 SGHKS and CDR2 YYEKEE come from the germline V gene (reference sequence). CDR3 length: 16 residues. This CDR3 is CASSLEWAATNYGCTF. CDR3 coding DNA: TGTGCCAGCAGCTTGGAGTGGGCAGCTACTAACTATGGCTGCACCTTC.

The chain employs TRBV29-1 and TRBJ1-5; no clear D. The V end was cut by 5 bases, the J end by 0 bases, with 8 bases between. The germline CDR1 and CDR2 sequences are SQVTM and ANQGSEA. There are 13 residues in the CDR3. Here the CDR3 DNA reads TGCAGCGTTTCGGAGAATAGCAATCAGCCCCAGCATTTT. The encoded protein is CSVSENSNQPQHF.